This T cell receptor beta chain was identified in a study of CD8+ T cells in alopecia areata. Study conclusions and caveats: In patients, TCRs were shared less clearly than in mice, and HLA may possibly be involved.

It was with CD4, CD8alpha, NKG2D, NKG2ACE and other markers that pooled cutaneous lymph node cells were sorted. Trimming took 2 bases from V and 1 from J; bases not matched to a gene: 4. From germline, CDR1 is LGHNA and CDR2 YNLKQL (reference sequence). The CDR3 is made up of 16 amino acids. RNA was extracted and reverse transcribed into cDNA as the sequencing template. Here immunoSEQ multiplex PCR was the method, and the copy in TCRdb shows in-frame clones only, minus some. The sample contains roughly 260,000 clones, none of them singletons. This clone was seen only a few times. The antigen remains unidentified. The gene symbols are mouse symbols. The CDR3 is cut off 4 residues early in the read; its end comes from the germline J gene.

The receptor comes from a C3H/HeJ mouse with alopecia areata. The strain bears MHC haplotype H2-k. The chain couples TRBV5 to TRBJ2-3, with TRBD1 matching over 9 bases. Input material: CD4+ T cells sorted from a lymph node. CDR3 bases read: TGTGCCAGCAGCCAAACAGGGGGCGGGGGTGCAGAA. Its protein is CASSQTGGGGAE. The entire CDR3 protein reads CASSQTGGGGAETLYF.